These T cell receptor beta chains were read from a single sample in a study of response to subunit inactivated influenza vaccine. TCRdb re-called the RT-PCR reads through MiXCR, storing one row per CDR3 protein. The sample contains 400,000 to 650,000 distinct CDR3 sequences, 6.5% to 8% of which appear only once. Sample: PBMCs from blood, taken less than 30 months after vaccination. These receptors all come from a man aged 50-75 years who received an inactivated influenza vaccine. Each CDR3 is given with its conserved first and last residue. The D gene is left open where the match is weak. Clone size is not always given. Where it is, it says once, few, many or a class for expanded clones.

>TRBV5-6|NA|many|TRBJ2-5
TGTGCCAGCAGCATCTGGACAGAAGAAGAGACCCAGTACTTC
CASSIWTEEETQYF
>TRBV3-1|NA|few|TRBJ1-1
TGTGCCAGCAGCTCCAAAAAAACCGGGCCGAGGGAAGCTTTCTTT
CASSSKKTGPREAFF
>TRBV15|TRBD1|many|TRBJ1-4
TGTGCCACCAGCAGAGCACCCTTACAGGGGAGCGAAAAACTGTTTTTT
CATSRAPLQGSEKLFF
>TRBV6-1|NA|NA|TRBJ2-6
TGTGCCAGCAGGACCCTGTTGGGGCAGGCCAACGTCCTGACTTTC
CASRTLLGQANVLTF
>TRBV12-3/TRBV12-4|TRBD2|NA|TRBJ2-2
TGTGCCAGCAGTTCCGGCGGGGGAGCGACCTTGATAGCCGGGGAGCTGTTTTTT
CASSSGGGATLIAGELFF
>TRBV9|NA|NA|TRBJ2-2
TGTGCCAGCAGCCTCAGGAGGGAGGGGGCTCGTACCGGGGAGCTGTTTTTT
CASSLRREGARTGELFF
>TRBV20-1|NA|NA|TRBJ2-2
TGCAGTGCTAGAGATGTAGTTTTAGCCGGGGAGCTGTTTTTT
CSARDVVLAGELFF
>TRBV4-3|TRBD1|NA|TRBJ1-3
TGCGCCAGCAGCCGGGACCAGGGGGCATCTGGAAACACCATATATTTT
CASSRDQGASGNTIYF
>TRBV20-1|TRBD1|NA|TRBJ1-4
TGCAGTGCTATCACACAGGGGGCGGGGAATGAGAAACTGTTTTTT
CSAITQGAGNEKLFF
>TRBV9|NA|few|TRBJ2-5
TGTGCCAGCAGCGCGGACCGCGAGACCCAGTACTTC
CASSADRETQYF
>TRBV20-1|NA|many|TRBJ1-1
TGCAGTGCCCCGGTCCCTTCCGGGTACACTGAAGCTTTCTTT
CSAPVPSGYTEAFF
>TRBV15|NA|few|TRBJ2-7
TGTGCCACCAGCAGAGATTCGGACGAGGACGAGCAGTACTTC
CATSRDSDEDEQYF
>TRBV4-3|TRBD2|few|TRBJ2-1
TGCGCCAGCAGCCAAGGGGCGGGAGGGCGTCGGAATGAGCAGTTCTTC
CASSQGAGGRRNEQFF
>TRBV24-1|TRBD1|NA|TRBJ2-1
TGTGCCACCAGTGATACAGGGGTGAATGAGCAGTTCTTC
CATSDTGVNEQFF
>TRBV29-1|TRBD1|many|TRBJ2-7
TGCAGCGTTAGGACAGGGCTGACCTACGAGCAGTACTTC
CSVRTGLTYEQYF
>TRBV5-1|NA|many|TRBJ2-5
TGCGCCAGCCGCCAGGGTGAGGAGACCCAGTACTTC
CASRQGEETQYF
>TRBV12-3/TRBV12-4|NA|NA|TRBJ2-7
TGTGCCAGCAGCCCAGGTGGCTCAACCTCCTACGAGCAGTACTTC
CASSPGGSTSYEQYF
>TRBV28|TRBD2|NA|TRBJ2-5
TGTGCCAGCAGTTTATCGTTAGGGACTAGCGCGGAGACCCAGTACTTC
CASSLSLGTSAETQYF
>TRBV24-1|TRBD2|few|TRBJ2-2
TGTGCCACCAGTGACGCTAGCGGCCTGAACACCGGGGAGCTGTTTTTT
CATSDASGLNTGELFF
>TRBV29-1|TRBD2|many|TRBJ2-5
TGCAGCTCAGGGAGGGCGGGAGAGACCCAGTACTTC
CSSGRAGETQYF
>TRBV20-1|TRBD1|NA|TRBJ2-6
TGCAGTGCCGTACCCGGGACAGGGAACCCTGGGGCCAACGTCCTGACTTTC
CSAVPGTGNPGANVLTF
>TRBV20-1|TRBD1|few|TRBJ1-2
TGCAGTGCTCCCGGGACAGGGGGGTTCTATGGCTACACCTTC
CSAPGTGGFYGYTF
>TRBV6-2/TRBV6-3|NA|NA|TRBJ2-6
TGTGCCAGCAAGGAGGGCCCACCCCGCTCTGGGGCCAACGTCCTGACTTTC
CASKEGPPRSGANVLTF
>TRBV12-3/TRBV12-4|NA|few|TRBJ1-2
TGTGCCAGCAGCCCTACCTCAAAGGCCGGCTACACCTTC
CASSPTSKAGYTF
>TRBV7-9|NA|many|TRBJ2-1
TGTGCCAGCAGCTTAGAACAGGAGGACAATGAGCAGTTCTTC
CASSLEQEDNEQFF
>TRBV20-1|TRBD2|many|TRBJ2-3
TGCAGTGCTGACGGGACTAGCGGGGGAGATACGCAGTATTTT
CSADGTSGGDTQYF
>TRBV29-1|TRBD1|NA|TRBJ2-7
TGCAGCGTTGGGGACAGGGGGACCGAGCAGTACTTC
CSVGDRGTEQYF
>TRBV6-5|TRBD1|NA|TRBJ2-7
TGTGCCAGCAGTTACGGGCAGGGGGTCCCCTACGAACAGTACTTC
CASSYGQGVPYEQYF
>TRBV20-1|NA|many|TRBJ2-7
TGCAGTTTAGCGTACAGCTCCTACGAGCAGTACTTC
CSLAYSSYEQYF
>TRBV24-1|NA|few|TRBJ2-6
TGTGCCACCAGTGAATTTGCGGGAAGTGGGGCCAACGTCCTGACTTTC
CATSEFAGSGANVLTF
>TRBV7-6|TRBD2|NA|TRBJ2-1
TGTGCCAGCAGCTTGGGACTAGCGGAGAATGAGCAGTTCTTC
CASSLGLAENEQFF
>TRBV7-2|NA|NA|TRBJ2-7
TGTGCCAGCAGCTTAGATGTAGGTATTTCCTACGAGCAGTACTTC
CASSLDVGISYEQYF
>TRBV18|NA|few|TRBJ2-5
TGTGCCAGCTCCGGGACATCCCGAGAGACCCAGTACTTC
CASSGTSRETQYF
>TRBV29-1|NA|many|TRBJ1-1
TGCAGCGCACAGGCGCTTACGAACACTGAAGCTTTCTTT
CSAQALTNTEAFF
>TRBV29-1|NA|NA|TRBJ2-2
TGCAGCGTTGAAGATTCAGCGCAAACTAACACCGGGGAGCTGTTTTTT
CSVEDSAQTNTGELFF
>TRBV11-2|NA|many|TRBJ1-3
TGTGCCAGCAGCTTAGGGTACGGGGCTGGAAACACCATATATTTT
CASSLGYGAGNTIYF
>TRBV5-1|NA|NA|TRBJ2-7
TGCGCCAGCAGCTCCCCGAGGGGGTCCAGCTCCTACGAGCAGTACTTC
CASSSPRGSSSYEQYF
>TRBV20-1|NA|few|TRBJ1-4
TGCAGTACAACCGGGACGGGCAATGAAAAACTGTTTTTT
CSTTGTGNEKLFF
>TRBV2|NA|few|TRBJ1-6
TGTGCCAGCAGTGAGACAGGACAAACGTCTTCACCCCTCCACTTT
CASSETGQTSSPLHF
>TRBV11-1|TRBD1|few|TRBJ2-1
TGTGCCAGCAGCACGACATGGACAGGGATGTCTTTAGAGAATGAGCAGTTCTTC
CASSTTWTGMSLENEQFF
>TRBV6-2/TRBV6-3|NA|NA|TRBJ2-1
TGTGCCAGCAGTTACGGGACGGAGCAGTTCTTC
CASSYGTEQFF
>TRBV12-3/TRBV12-4|NA|NA|TRBJ1-1
TGTGCCAGCAGTTTAATGGTGGGTACTGAAGCTTTCTTT
CASSLMVGTEAFF
>TRBV7-9|NA|NA|TRBJ1-5
TGTGCCAGCAGCCCAGGGAGTCGCAATCAGCCCCAGCATTTT
CASSPGSRNQPQHF
>TRBV4-3|TRBD2|many|TRBJ2-7
TGCGCCAGCAGCCAAGAGGTACTAGCGGCCTCCTACGAGCAGTACTTC
CASSQEVLAASYEQYF
>TRBV12-3/TRBV12-4|TRBD2|NA|TRBJ2-5
TGTGCCGGCAGGGGACTAGCGGGATTGGAGACCCAGTACTTC
CAGRGLAGLETQYF
>TRBV4-2|TRBD2|few|TRBJ2-7
TGTGCCAGCAGCCAAGGACTAGCGGAGATTTACGAGCAGTACTTC
CASSQGLAEIYEQYF
>TRBV6-1|NA|many|TRBJ1-1
TGTGCCAGCAAGGAGGTCAGTGACACTGAAGCTTTCTTT
CASKEVSDTEAFF
>TRBV7-2|NA|many|TRBJ1-5
TGTGCCAGCAGCTTATGGGGGTTGAGCAATCAGCCCCAGCATTTT
CASSLWGLSNQPQHF
>TRBV12-3/TRBV12-4|TRBD2|few|TRBJ2-5
TGTGCCAGCAGTACCGGACTAGCGCCGACCCAGTACTTC
CASSTGLAPTQYF
>TRBV10-3|TRBD1|few|TRBJ2-5
TGTGCCATCGGAGACACCGGACAGGGCGCGGAGACCCAGTACTTC
CAIGDTGQGAETQYF
>TRBV4-2|NA|many|TRBJ1-4
TGTGCCAGCAGCCAACGCAAGGGGGGTGAAAAACTGTTTTTT
CASSQRKGGEKLFF
>TRBV4-3|NA|few|TRBJ2-6
TGCGCCAGCAGCCTCGCCCTTGGCGGAAAGCACAGTGGGGCCAACGTCCTGACTTTC
CASSLALGGKHSGANVLTF
>TRBV10-3|TRBD2|NA|TRBJ2-3
TGTGCCATCAAAGCGGGGGGCACAGATACGCAGTATTTT
CAIKAGGTDTQYF